This T cell receptor beta chain emerged from a study of blood T cell repertoires in COVID-19 (dated by TCRdb to 2019 to 2021). About the investigation overall: The collaborator samples originated in the United States, Italy and Spain and spanned the acute and convalescent phases of COVID-19. The material from the prospective study consisted of cDNA or gDNA derived from T cells, B-cell-depleted T cells, or PBMCs. The sample metadata nearly always contained a de-identified subject ID, COVID-19 status, age in years and sex. The dataset comprised deeply sampled blood TCRbeta repertoires from subjects exposed to, actively infected with, or recovered from COVID-19. Where HLA class I and class II types were available, the types were taken from metadata supplied by the sample provider, not from assay-based typing. The repertoires were released in a freely available public database meant as a resource for research on the immune response to SARS-CoV-2. Samples came from the ongoing ImmuneRACE study (first 160 participants) plus 1,254 subjects from 6 global collaborators. Points the paper makes about the study in general: Clinical and demographic metadata were provided uncurated, with the amount varying by source and participant.

TCRbeta CDR3 regions were amplified from genomic DNA using the immunoSEQ Assay, a bias-controlled multiplex PCR. On the authors' methods: The number of nucleated cells in each sample was estimated by amplification of reference gene primers within the assay. Sequence reads were collapsed and filtered to measure the absolute abundance of every unique TCRbeta CDR3 rearrangement. For each sample, productive Simpson clonality was calculated as the square root of Simpson's diversity index over productive rearrangements. The source is immuneACCESS, and TCRdb retained only in-frame sequences with V and J called. Part of the clones is not carried over; for the studies checked, unresolved V genes explain less than half of this, and the remainder is unexplained. D and trimming come from the DNA, and the V and J calls and clone size come from that table. In this sample the table shows around 150,000 clones, approximately 82% of which occur a single time. The top ten clonotypes cover 10% to 11% of the sample.

Another Seattle source contributed samples from volunteer blood donors who had recovered from COVID-19. The collaborating institutions used their own protocols to collect whole blood in K2EDTA tubes. For TCRbeta analysis, collaborators shipped samples in one of three forms: frozen whole blood, isolated PBMCs, or DNA extracted from either of those sample types. This clone appeared a few times. The target of this receptor is not known. Per-nucleotide qualities are absent, and no much larger clonotype sits a single base away. The germline V gene encodes CDR1 MNHEY and CDR2 SVGAGI. For this chain, trimming is 2 bases at the V end and 5 bases at the J end, and the number of junction bases without a gene match is 5. The CDR3 covers 15 residues, taking in both the cysteine and the phenylalanine. The kept DNA is CDR3 alone, 45 bases in frame from the first base.

The rearrangement combines TRBV6-5 with TRBJ1-5, and 8 junction bases match TRBD1. Sequencing input: peripheral blood. The receptor was isolated from a man in his 60s who had recovered from COVID-19. The CDR3 loop reads CASSYLGQGHQPQHF. The bases read TGTGCCAGCAGTTACCTCGGACAGGGACATCAGCCCCAGCATTTT.